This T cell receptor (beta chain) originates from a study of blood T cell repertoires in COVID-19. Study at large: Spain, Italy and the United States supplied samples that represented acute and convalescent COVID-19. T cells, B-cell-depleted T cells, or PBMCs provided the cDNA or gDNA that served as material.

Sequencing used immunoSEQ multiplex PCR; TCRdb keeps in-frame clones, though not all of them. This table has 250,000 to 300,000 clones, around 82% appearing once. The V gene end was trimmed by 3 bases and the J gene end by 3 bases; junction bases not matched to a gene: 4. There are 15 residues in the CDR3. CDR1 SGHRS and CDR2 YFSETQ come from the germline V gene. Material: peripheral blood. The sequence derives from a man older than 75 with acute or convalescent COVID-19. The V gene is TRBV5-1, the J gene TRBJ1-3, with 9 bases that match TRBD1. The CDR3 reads CASSWGTGSGNTIYF. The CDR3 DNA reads TGCGCCAGCAGCTGGGGGACAGGGAGTGGAAACACCATATATTTT.